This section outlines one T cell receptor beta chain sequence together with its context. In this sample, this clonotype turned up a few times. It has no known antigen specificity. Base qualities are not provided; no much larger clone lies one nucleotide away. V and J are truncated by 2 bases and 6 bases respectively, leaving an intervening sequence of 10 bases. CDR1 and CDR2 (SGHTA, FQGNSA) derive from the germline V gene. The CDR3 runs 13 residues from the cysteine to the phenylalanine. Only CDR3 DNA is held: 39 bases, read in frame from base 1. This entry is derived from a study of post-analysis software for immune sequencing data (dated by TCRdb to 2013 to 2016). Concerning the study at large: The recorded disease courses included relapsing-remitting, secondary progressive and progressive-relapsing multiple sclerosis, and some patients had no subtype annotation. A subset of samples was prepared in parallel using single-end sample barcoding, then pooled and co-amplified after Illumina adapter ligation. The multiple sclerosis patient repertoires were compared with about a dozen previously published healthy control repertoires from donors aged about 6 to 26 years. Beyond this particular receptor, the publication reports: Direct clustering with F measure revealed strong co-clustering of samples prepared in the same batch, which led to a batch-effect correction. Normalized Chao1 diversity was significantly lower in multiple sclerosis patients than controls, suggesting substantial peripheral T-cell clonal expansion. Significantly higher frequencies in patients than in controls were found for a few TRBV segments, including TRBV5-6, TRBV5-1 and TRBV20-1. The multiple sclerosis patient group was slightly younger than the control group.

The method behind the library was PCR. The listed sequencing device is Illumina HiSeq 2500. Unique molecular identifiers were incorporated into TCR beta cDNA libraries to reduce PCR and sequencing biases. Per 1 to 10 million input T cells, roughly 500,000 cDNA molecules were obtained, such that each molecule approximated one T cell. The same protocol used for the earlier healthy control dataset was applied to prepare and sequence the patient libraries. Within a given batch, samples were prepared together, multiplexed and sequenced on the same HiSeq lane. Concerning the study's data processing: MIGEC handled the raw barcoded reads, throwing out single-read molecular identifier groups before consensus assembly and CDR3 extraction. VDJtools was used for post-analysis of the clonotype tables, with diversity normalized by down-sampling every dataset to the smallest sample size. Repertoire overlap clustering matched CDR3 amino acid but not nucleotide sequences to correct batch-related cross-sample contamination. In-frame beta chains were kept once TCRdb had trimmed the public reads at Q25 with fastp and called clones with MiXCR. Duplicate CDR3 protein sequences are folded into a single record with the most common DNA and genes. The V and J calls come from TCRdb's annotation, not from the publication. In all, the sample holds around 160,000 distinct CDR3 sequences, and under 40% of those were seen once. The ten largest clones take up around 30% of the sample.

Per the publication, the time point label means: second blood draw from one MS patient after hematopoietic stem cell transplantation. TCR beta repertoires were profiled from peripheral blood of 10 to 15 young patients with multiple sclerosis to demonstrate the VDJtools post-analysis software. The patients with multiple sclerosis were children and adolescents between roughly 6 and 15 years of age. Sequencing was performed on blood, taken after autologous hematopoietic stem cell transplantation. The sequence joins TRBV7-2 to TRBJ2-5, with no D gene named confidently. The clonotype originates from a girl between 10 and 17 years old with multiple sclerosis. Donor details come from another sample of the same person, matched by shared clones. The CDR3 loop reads CASSLPLVKTQYF. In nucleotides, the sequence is TGTGCCAGCAGCTTACCCCTTGTGAAGACCCAGTACTTC.